Listed below are T cell receptor beta chains from one sample, sequenced in a study of cytomegalovirus exposure and HLA in healthy donors. Generated by immunoSEQ multiplex PCR, the TCRdb table keeps only in-frame clones and is missing some. The sample comprises approximately 150,000 clones, approximately 80% of which are singletons, and over 2% rests with the top ten. Sequencing was carried out using PBMCs. All receptors derive from a woman in her thirties or forties in good health and CMV-seropositive. CDR3s include the opening cysteine and the closing phenylalanine or tryptophan. The D gene is left open where the match is weak. The listing skips clone size in some rows; elsewhere it reads once, few, many or a size class.

CDR3 protein: CASSQVQENTEAFF
CDR3 DNA: TGTGCCAGCAGCCAAGTACAAGAGAACACTGAAGCTTTCTTT
V gene: TRBV4-2
D gene: -
clone size: few
J gene: TRBJ1-1

CDR3 protein: CASSPDLHTDTQYF
CDR3 DNA: TGTGCCAGCAGCCCCGACTTGCACACAGATACGCAGTATTTT
V gene: TRBV6-5
D gene: -
clone size: few
J gene: TRBJ2-3

CDR3 protein: CSVEDLDEKLFF
CDR3 DNA: TGCAGCGTTGAAGATCTAGACGAAAAACTGTTTTTT
V gene: TRBV29-1
D gene: -
clone size: -
J gene: TRBJ1-4

CDR3 protein: CASSGPWPDTQYF
CDR3 DNA: TGTGCCAGCAGTGGCCCGTGGCCAGATACGCAGTATTTT
V gene: TRBV7-9
D gene: -
clone size: few
J gene: TRBJ2-3

CDR3 protein: CASSFLPMNTEAFF
CDR3 DNA: TGTGCCAGCAGCTTTCTCCCTATGAACACTGAAGCTTTCTTT
V gene: TRBV5-6
D gene: -
clone size: -
J gene: TRBJ1-1

CDR3 protein: CASSREGAIGTQYF
CDR3 DNA: TGTGCCAGCAGCCGCGAGGGGGCTATCGGGACCCAGTACTTC
V gene: TRBV7-2
D gene: TRBD1
clone size: -
J gene: TRBJ2-5

CDR3 protein: CASSESNRGNSYEQYF
CDR3 DNA: TGTGCCAGCAGTGAATCGAACAGGGGGAACTCCTACGAGCAGTACTTC
V gene: TRBV25-1
D gene: TRBD1
clone size: -
J gene: TRBJ2-7

CDR3 protein: CASSTQGANYGYTF
CDR3 DNA: TGTGCCAGCAGCACTCAGGGGGCTAACTATGGCTACACCTTC
V gene: TRBV11-3
D gene: TRBD1
clone size: -
J gene: TRBJ1-2

CDR3 protein: CASSALGAGQTDTQYF
CDR3 DNA: TGCGCCAGCAGCGCGTTGGGGGCAGGACAGACAGATACGCAGTATTTT
V gene: TRBV5-1
D gene: -
clone size: -
J gene: TRBJ2-3

CDR3 protein: CASSPGGSGNNEQFF
CDR3 DNA: TGTGCCAGCAGCCCGGGGGGTAGTGGGAACAATGAGCAGTTCTTC
V gene: TRBV5-4
D gene: TRBD2
clone size: -
J gene: TRBJ2-1

CDR3 protein: CASSAIQLRNTEAFF
CDR3 DNA: TGTGCCAGCAGCGCAATACAGTTAAGGAACACTGAAGCTTTCTTT
V gene: TRBV2
D gene: -
clone size: -
J gene: TRBJ1-1

CDR3 protein: CASRRQGSLGEQYF
CDR3 DNA: TGTGCCAGCAGACGGCAGGGTTCTCTCGGCGAGCAGTACTTC
V gene: TRBV28
D gene: -
clone size: -
J gene: TRBJ2-7

CDR3 protein: CASSLGQGIGEQYF
CDR3 DNA: TGCGCCAGCAGCTTGGGACAGGGTATAGGCGAGCAGTACTTC
V gene: TRBV5-1
D gene: TRBD1
clone size: -
J gene: TRBJ2-7

CDR3 protein: CASSWVAGYNEQFF
CDR3 DNA: TGTGCCAGCAGTTGGGTAGCGGGGTACAATGAGCAGTTCTTC
V gene: TRBV27
D gene: TRBD2
clone size: -
J gene: TRBJ2-1

CDR3 protein: CASSLRGTSGRRSYNEQFF
CDR3 DNA: TGCGCCAGCAGCTTGCGGGGGACTAGCGGGAGACGGTCCTACAATGAGCAGTTCTTC
V gene: TRBV5-1
D gene: TRBD2
clone size: -
J gene: TRBJ2-1

CDR3 protein: CASSTSGGAYEQYF
CDR3 DNA: TGCGCCAGCAGCACTAGCGGGGGGGCCTACGAGCAGTACTTC
V gene: TRBV5-1
D gene: TRBD2
clone size: -
J gene: TRBJ2-7

CDR3 protein: CASSSTRLAGARGGETQYF
CDR3 DNA: TGTGCCAGCAGCTCTACGCGACTAGCGGGGGCCCGTGGGGGAGAGACCCAGTACTTC
V gene: TRBV7-2
D gene: TRBD2
clone size: -
J gene: TRBJ2-5

CDR3 protein: CASTGQYSNQPQHF
CDR3 DNA: TGTGCCAGCACTGGACAGTATAGCAATCAGCCCCAGCATTTT
V gene: TRBV2
D gene: -
clone size: -
J gene: TRBJ1-5

CDR3 protein: CASSEGTGGETQYF
CDR3 DNA: TGCGCCAGCAGCGAAGGGACAGGGGGCGAGACCCAGTACTTC
V gene: TRBV5-1
D gene: TRBD1
clone size: -
J gene: TRBJ2-5

CDR3 protein: CASSQGSDYGYTF
CDR3 DNA: TGTGCCAGTAGCCAGGGTAGTGACTATGGCTACACCTTC
V gene: TRBV19
D gene: -
clone size: once
J gene: TRBJ1-2

CDR3 protein: CASSLGATYGYTF
CDR3 DNA: TGCGCCAGCAGCTTGGGGGCCACCTATGGCTACACCTTC
V gene: TRBV5-1
D gene: -
clone size: -
J gene: TRBJ1-2

CDR3 protein: CASSFATVVDTEAFF
CDR3 DNA: TGTGCCAGCAGCTTCGCGACAGTGGTGGACACTGAAGCTTTCTTT
V gene: TRBV7-9
D gene: -
clone size: once
J gene: TRBJ1-1

CDR3 protein: CASSYTLAVNIQYF
CDR3 DNA: TGTGCCAGCAGTTATACCTTAGCGGTAAACATTCAGTACTTC
V gene: TRBV6-4
D gene: -
clone size: few
J gene: TRBJ2-4

CDR3 protein: CASSSVGAASYYGYTF
CDR3 DNA: TGTGCCAGCAGCTCCGTAGGGGCGGCCTCTTACTATGGCTACACCTTC
V gene: TRBV9
D gene: -
clone size: -
J gene: TRBJ1-2

CDR3 protein: CASSVGTGDGYTF
CDR3 DNA: TGTGCCAGCAGCGTAGGGACAGGGGATGGCTACACCTTC
V gene: TRBV9
D gene: TRBD1
clone size: -
J gene: TRBJ1-2

CDR3 protein: CASSLSGTGGNTIYF
CDR3 DNA: TGTGCCAGCAGCTTATCCGGGACAGGAGGAAACACCATATATTTT
V gene: TRBV7-9
D gene: TRBD1
clone size: -
J gene: TRBJ1-3

CDR3 protein: CASSQDRGGSYNEQFF
CDR3 DNA: TGCGCCAGCAGCCAAGATCGAGGGGGTTCCTACAATGAGCAGTTCTTC
V gene: TRBV4-3
D gene: -
clone size: -
J gene: TRBJ2-1

CDR3 protein: CASSPFGRQFSGNTIYF
CDR3 DNA: TGCGCCAGCAGCCCTTTCGGCAGGCAGTTCTCTGGAAACACCATATATTTT
V gene: TRBV4-3
D gene: -
clone size: -
J gene: TRBJ1-3

CDR3 protein: CAIRGTENTEAFF
CDR3 DNA: TGTGCCATCAGGGGCACAGAGAACACTGAAGCTTTCTTT
V gene: TRBV10-3
D gene: -
clone size: -
J gene: TRBJ1-1

CDR3 protein: CASSTRQGHQPQHF
CDR3 DNA: TGTGCCAGCAGCACTAGACAGGGGCATCAGCCCCAGCATTTT
V gene: TRBV14
D gene: TRBD1
clone size: -
J gene: TRBJ1-5

CDR3 protein: CAWSSTGNEQYF
CDR3 DNA: TGTGCCTGGAGTTCGACAGGGAACGAGCAGTACTTC
V gene: TRBV30
D gene: TRBD1
clone size: -
J gene: TRBJ2-7

CDR3 protein: CASSPGEQQYF
CDR3 DNA: TGTGCCAGCTCACCCGGGGAGCAACAGTACTTC
V gene: TRBV18
D gene: -
clone size: -
J gene: TRBJ2-7

CDR3 protein: CASPPPWEGGGEQYF
CDR3 DNA: TGTGCCAGCCCCCCTCCGTGGGAAGGGGGCGGCGAGCAGTACTTC
V gene: TRBV28
D gene: TRBD1
clone size: -
J gene: TRBJ2-7

CDR3 protein: CSASGGVEQYF
CDR3 DNA: TGCAGTGCTAGTGGCGGGGTGGAGCAGTATTTT
V gene: TRBV20-1
D gene: -
clone size: -
J gene: TRBJ2-3

CDR3 protein: CASKRTGGSEQYF
CDR3 DNA: TGCGCCAGCAAGAGGACAGGGGGCTCCGAGCAGTACTTC
V gene: TRBV10-1
D gene: TRBD1
clone size: -
J gene: TRBJ2-7

CDR3 protein: CASSRDNDEAFF
CDR3 DNA: TGTGCCAGCAGCCGGGACAACGATGAAGCTTTCTTT
V gene: TRBV5-4
D gene: -
clone size: -
J gene: TRBJ1-1

CDR3 protein: CAISDLSGGTDTQYF
CDR3 DNA: TGTGCCATCAGTGATCTTAGCGGGGGCACAGATACGCAGTATTTT
V gene: TRBV10-3
D gene: TRBD2
clone size: -
J gene: TRBJ2-3

CDR3 protein: CASSLMAAGYGTDTQYF
CDR3 DNA: TGTGCCAGCAGCTTGATGGCGGCGGGGTACGGGACAGATACGCAGTATTTT
V gene: TRBV5-4
D gene: -
clone size: -
J gene: TRBJ2-3

CDR3 protein: CAISEGTGFNQPQHF
CDR3 DNA: TGTGCCATCAGTGAAGGGACAGGGTTCAATCAGCCCCAGCATTTT
V gene: TRBV10-3
D gene: TRBD1
clone size: few
J gene: TRBJ1-5

CDR3 protein: CASSGLAGGPIQETQYF
CDR3 DNA: TGTGCCAGTAGTGGACTAGCGGGAGGCCCGATCCAAGAGACCCAGTACTTC
V gene: TRBV19
D gene: TRBD2
clone size: once
J gene: TRBJ2-5

CDR3 protein: CASSQRQGGEAFF
CDR3 DNA: TGTGCCAGCAGCCAGCGACAGGGGGGTGAAGCTTTCTTT
V gene: TRBV9
D gene: TRBD1
clone size: once
J gene: TRBJ1-1

CDR3 protein: CASSLSDTSGIYEQYF
CDR3 DNA: TGTGCCAGCAGCCTCAGCGACACTAGCGGAATCTACGAGCAGTACTTC
V gene: TRBV5-5
D gene: TRBD2
clone size: -
J gene: TRBJ2-7

CDR3 protein: CASSISGSNQPQHF
CDR3 DNA: TGTGCCAGCAGTATTTCAGGGAGCAATCAGCCCCAGCATTTT
V gene: TRBV2
D gene: -
clone size: -
J gene: TRBJ1-5

CDR3 protein: CASSSGTGVREKLFF
CDR3 DNA: TGTGCCAGCAGCTCCGGGACAGGGGTGAGGGAAAAACTGTTTTTT
V gene: TRBV14
D gene: TRBD1
clone size: -
J gene: TRBJ1-4

CDR3 protein: CASSDTSGSIETQYF
CDR3 DNA: TGTGCCAGTAGTGACACTAGCGGGAGTATAGAGACCCAGTACTTC
V gene: TRBV19
D gene: TRBD2
clone size: -
J gene: TRBJ2-5

CDR3 protein: CASRAYKGGNEKLFF
CDR3 DNA: TGTGCCAGCAGAGCTTACAAAGGAGGTAATGAAAAACTGTTTTTT
V gene: TRBV6-1
D gene: -
clone size: -
J gene: TRBJ1-4

CDR3 protein: CASSLLFTEAFF
CDR3 DNA: TGTGCCAGCAGCCTTCTCTTTACTGAAGCTTTCTTT
V gene: TRBV11-2
D gene: -
clone size: -
J gene: TRBJ1-1

CDR3 protein: CASKSGRAGTGSTGELFF
CDR3 DNA: TGTGCCAGCAAGAGTGGTAGAGCCGGGACAGGAAGCACCGGGGAGCTGTTTTTT
V gene: TRBV28
D gene: TRBD1
clone size: -
J gene: TRBJ2-2

CDR3 protein: CASSYRTGGGYTF
CDR3 DNA: TGTGCCAGCAGTTACCGTACAGGGGGCGGCTACACCTTC
V gene: TRBV6-5
D gene: TRBD1
clone size: -
J gene: TRBJ1-2

CDR3 protein: CASSFAGTGNTIYF
CDR3 DNA: TGTGCCAGCAGCTTTGCCGGGACAGGAAACACCATATATTTT
V gene: TRBV7-2
D gene: -
clone size: -
J gene: TRBJ1-3

CDR3 protein: CASSSRLAGETNEQFF
CDR3 DNA: TGTGCCAGTAGTAGCAGACTAGCGGGAGAAACCAATGAGCAGTTCTTC
V gene: TRBV19
D gene: TRBD2
clone size: few
J gene: TRBJ2-1

CDR3 protein: CASRRPAGANYGYTF
CDR3 DNA: TGTGCCAGCAGAAGGCCCGCGGGAGCTAACTATGGCTACACCTTC
V gene: TRBV5-6
D gene: -
clone size: -
J gene: TRBJ1-2

CDR3 protein: CASSSDNYEQYF
CDR3 DNA: TGTGCCAGCAGCTCGGACAACTACGAGCAGTACTTC
V gene: TRBV7-2
D gene: -
clone size: few
J gene: TRBJ2-7

CDR3 protein: CASSPQVAGPYNEQFF
CDR3 DNA: TGTGCCAGCAGCCCTCAAGTGGCAGGGCCTTACAATGAGCAGTTCTTC
V gene: TRBV7-2
D gene: -
clone size: -
J gene: TRBJ2-1

CDR3 protein: CASSAGGSYGYTF
CDR3 DNA: TGTGCCAGCAGTGCAGGGGGGAGCTATGGCTACACCTTC
V gene: TRBV6-6
D gene: TRBD1
clone size: -
J gene: TRBJ1-2

CDR3 protein: CASSLAQWGLAGEETQYF
CDR3 DNA: TGTGCCAGCAGCTTAGCGCAGTGGGGGCTAGCGGGGGAAGAGACCCAGTACTTC
V gene: TRBV7-2
D gene: TRBD2
clone size: -
J gene: TRBJ2-5

CDR3 protein: CASSAGTGSGNTIYF
CDR3 DNA: TGTGCCAGCAGCGCCGGGACAGGCTCTGGAAACACCATATATTTT
V gene: TRBV9
D gene: TRBD1
clone size: few
J gene: TRBJ1-3